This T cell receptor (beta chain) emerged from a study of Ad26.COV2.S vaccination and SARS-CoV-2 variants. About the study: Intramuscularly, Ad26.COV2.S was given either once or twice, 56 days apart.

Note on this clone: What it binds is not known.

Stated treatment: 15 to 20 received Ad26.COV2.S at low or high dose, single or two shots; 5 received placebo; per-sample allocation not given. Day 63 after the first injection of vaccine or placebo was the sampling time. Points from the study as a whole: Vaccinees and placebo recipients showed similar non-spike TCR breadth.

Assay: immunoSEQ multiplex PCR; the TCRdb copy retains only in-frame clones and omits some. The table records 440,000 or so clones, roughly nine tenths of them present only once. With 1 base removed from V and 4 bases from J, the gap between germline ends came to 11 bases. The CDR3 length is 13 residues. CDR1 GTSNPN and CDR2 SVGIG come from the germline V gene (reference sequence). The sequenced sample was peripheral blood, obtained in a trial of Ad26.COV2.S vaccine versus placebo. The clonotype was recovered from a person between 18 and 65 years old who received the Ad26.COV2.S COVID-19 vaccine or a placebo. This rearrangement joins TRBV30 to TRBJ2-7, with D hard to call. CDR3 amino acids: CAWSAVDGYEQYF. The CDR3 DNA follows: TGTGCCTGGAGTGCAGTAGACGGATACGAGCAGTACTTC.